This T cell receptor beta chain comes out of a study of PD-1 blockade in classical Hodgkin lymphoma. Profiling relied on immunoSEQ multiplex PCR, and the TCRdb table lists in-frame clones only, not all of them. The sample includes 15,000 or so clones, 70% to 90% of them seen just once. Trimming shortened V by 4 bases and J by 0 bases, and 9 bases separated the two germline ends. Germline V CDR1 and CDR2: MGHRA, YSYEKL. The CDR3 spans 15 residues. Indicated time point: newly diagnosed, previously untreated cHL patient sample. The sample consisted of peripheral blood mononuclear cells (PBMCs). This clonotype was obtained from a human donor with classical Hodgkin lymphoma. This chain uses TRBV4-1 with TRBJ1-4, with D uncertain. Here the CDR3 reads CASSLTTPTNEKLFF. The CDR3 bases are TGCGCCAGCAGCCTAACGACACCAACTAATGAAAAACTGTTTTTT.